This T cell receptor beta chain was found in a study of T cell responses to AZD1222 COVID-19 vaccine. The CDR3 runs 15 residues. Germline lookup yields CDR1 SGDLS and CDR2 YYNGEE. V lost 4 bases to trimming and J lost 8 bases; unmatched junction nucleotides: 13. Method: immunoSEQ multiplex PCR; TCRdb's copy keeps in-frame clones and lacks some. The repertoire holds about 120,000 clones, with about 86% as singletons. This sequence originates from an adult in good health. The chain recombines TRBV9 with TRBJ1-2, with 8 nucleotides matching TRBD1. This sample comprised peripheral blood, obtained on day 0 of AZD1222 vaccination. In DNA form, the CDR3 reads TGTGCCAGCAGCCCGAGAGAGGGACAGGTGCGGGGCTACACCTTC. Protein sequence: CASSPREGQVRGYTF.